This T cell receptor beta chain derives from a study of cytomegalovirus exposure and HLA in healthy donors. 60 Vbeta and 13 Jbeta primers were used in PCR. Clones were sequenced by immunoSEQ multiplex PCR, and TCRdb holds only the in-frame ones, with some missing. The sample holds roughly 97,000 clones, over 65% seen once. Whole-study results and caveats: CMV antigen specificity of three CMV-associated chains was confirmed in vitro. Associated with cytomegalovirus, according to the listing, were 150 to 200 TCR beta chains. CMV serostatus stood as the only immune exposure information on hand.

The CDR3 is made up of 12 amino acids. V was shortened by 2 bases and J by 4 bases, with 5 bases between the two germline ends. In germline, CDR1 is KGHSH, CDR2 LQKENI. Donors in the study were healthy people who gave bone marrow. This clone was recorded once. No antigen is known for it. The TCR originated in a woman between 35 and 50 years old in good health and CMV-seronegative. The specimen sequenced was PBMCs. V gene TRBV18 combines with J gene TRBJ1-1, with unresolved D. The CDR3, as DNA: TGTGCCAGCTCACCAAGTAGCACTGAAGCTTTCTTT. Translating gives CASSPSSTEAFF.